The 29 T cell receptor beta chains below come from one sample, sequenced in a study of shared clonotypes between healthy human individuals. Data came from immunoSEQ multiplex PCR; TCRdb stores just in-frame clones and leaves some out. The sample lists around 2.5 million clones, approximately 93% seen once, with 0.36% in the top ten. The sample comprised naive CD4+ T cells from PBMCs. Noted subset: CD45RA+ positively selected. The receptors were gathered from a man aged 18-30 years in good health. Some clones in this sample may be carry-over from other donors' samples.

Comment on this clone: Other DNA sequences from this sample encode an identical CDR3 as well. The chain carries TRBV28 and TRBJ2-1; the D is unclear. Trimming took 3 bases from V and 6 from J, leaving 6 bases between them. Germline-derived CDR1 and CDR2 are MDHEN and SYDVKM. The CDR3 sequence is 12 residues long. The CDR3 region is CASSLNSNEQFF. The CDR3 region has the DNA TGTGCCAGCAGTTTGAATAGCAATGAGCAGTTCTTC. The whole variable domain, filled in from reference TRBV28 and TRBJ2-1, reads DVKVTQSSRYLVKRTGEKVFLECVQDMDHENMFWYRQDPGLGLRLIYFSYDVKMKEKGDIPEGYSVSREKKERFSLILESASTNQTSMYLCASSLNSNEQFFGPGTRLTVL.

This sequence joins TRBV7-8 and TRBJ1-2, with D possibly TRBD1 on 5 matching bases. Germline CDR1 is SGHVS and CDR2 is FQNEAQ. The V end was cut by 2 bases, the J end by 2 bases, with 9 bases between. The length of the CDR3 is 14 residues. The CDR3 nucleotides are TGTGCCAGCAGCTTATTGGCAGGGAACTATGGCTACACCTTC. Translating gives CASSLLAGNYGYTF.

This clone occurred a few times. The chain employs TRBV27 and TRBJ1-2, with 10 nucleotides matching TRBD1. The CDR3 has 15 residues. CDR1 and CDR2 (germline): MNHEY, SMNVEV (reference sequence). V was pared by 4 bases and J by 8 bases, with 10 bases of the junction left unmatched. CDR3 in amino acids: CASSSFGTGATGYTF. The CDR3 DNA is TGTGCCAGCAGTTCGTTTGGGACAGGGGCTACCGGCTACACCTTC.

CDR3 DNA: TGTGCCAGCAGTTCCAGCCATCAGCCCCAGCATTTT. Translated, it gives CASSSSHQPQHF. This sequence joins TRBV27 and TRBJ1-5; D unresolved. In germline, CDR1 is MNHEY, CDR2 SMNVEV (reference sequence). The CDR3 is made up of 12 amino acids. The germline V and J ends were trimmed by 4 bases and 5 bases, with 6 bases remaining between them.

V gene TRBV5-1 combines with J gene TRBJ2-1; 13 nucleotides agree with TRBD2. CDR1 and CDR2 (germline): SGHRS, YFSETQ. The CDR3 extends over 16 amino acids. Trimming removed 4 bases from V and 8 bases from J; junction bases left unmatched: 9. The CDR3 region is CASSRGLAGVADEQFF. The CDR3 nucleotides read TGCGCCAGCAGCCGAGGACTAGCGGGAGTTGCGGATGAGCAGTTCTTC.

The chain employs TRBV9 and TRBJ1-3; unclear D gene. V was pared by 4 bases and J by 0 bases, with 11 bases between. Per germline, CDR1 SGDLS and CDR2 YYNGEE. The CDR3 runs to 15 residues. The CDR3 DNA follows: TGTGCCAGCAGCTCACACGGAGACTCTGGAAACACCATATATTTT. This gives the protein CASSSHGDSGNTIYF.

The chain is built from TRBV29-1 and TRBJ2-1; TRBD2 agrees at 8 bases. Germline CDR1 and CDR2: SQVTM and ANQGSEA. With 0 bases clipped from V and 9 bases from J, the junction kept 1 base outside the gene matches. The CDR3 consists of 12 residues. The CDR3 sequence is CSVEERGGEQFF. The CDR3, as DNA: TGCAGCGTTGAAGAACGGGGGGGTGAGCAGTTCTTC.

The CDR3 protein is CASRYEQQEAFF. As DNA, the CDR3 is TGTGCCAGCAGATATGAACAACAGGAAGCTTTCTTT. The V call is TRBV28, the J call TRBJ1-1; D remains ambiguous. Germline V gives CDR1 MDHEN, CDR2 SYDVKM. The CDR3 extends over 12 amino acids. V was trimmed by 6 bases and J by 8 bases, leaving 13 bases between them.

The chain couples TRBV4-2 to TRBJ1-3, with 8 positions matching TRBD1. This CDR3 contains 19 residues. Germline V CDR1 and CDR2: LGHNA, YNFKEQ. V dropped 0 bases and J dropped 0; count of bases not matched to a gene: 10. DNA for the CDR3: TGTGCCAGCAGCCAAGATCGGGGAGGACAGGGACCCTCTGGAAACACCATATATTTT. Its protein is CASSQDRGGQGPSGNTIYF.

The V gene is TRBV5-8, the J gene TRBJ2-3, with D possibly called TRBD1 or TRBD2 (5 bases each). V was trimmed by 4 bases and J by 2 bases, leaving 17 bases between them. CDR3 length: 16 amino acids. The V gene's germline CDR1 is SGHTS and CDR2 YDEGEE. CDR3 sequence reads: CASSLTGTRLTDTQYF. CDR3 DNA sequence: TGTGCCAGCAGCCTCACCGGGACCAGGCTCACAGATACGCAGTATTTT.

The J gene is TRBJ1-1, the V gene TRBV7-9; TRBD1 matches at 10 bases. This CDR3 contains 16 residues. From germline, CDR1 is SEHNR and CDR2 FQNEAQ (reference sequence). J was trimmed by 0 bases and V by 5 bases; bases with no gene match: 6. Written as DNA, the CDR3 is TGTGCCAGCAGCCAAGACGGACAGGGGGTGAACACTGAAGCTTTCTTT. It codes for CASSQDGQGVNTEAFF.

The rearrangement joins TRBV9 to TRBJ2-4; possibly TRBD1 or TRBD2 for D (5 bases each). The germline V gene has CDR1 SGDLS and CDR2 YYNGEE. V dropped 0 bases and J dropped 0 bases, with 22 bases sitting between them. This CDR3 is 20 amino acids long. CDR3 protein: CASSVVTGRMGTIAKNIQYF. CDR3 bases: TGTGCCAGCAGCGTAGTGACGGGGCGGATGGGCACAATAGCCAAAAACATTCAGTACTTC.

The chain joins TRBV5-1 to TRBJ2-6; D is ambiguous. CDR1 and CDR2 from the germline V gene are SGHRS and YFSETQ. This CDR3 has 14 amino acids. Trimming left V 7 bases short and J 0 bases short, with 8 bases between. CDR3 nucleotides: TGCGCCAGCCGTTTTGGCTCTGGGGCCAACGTCCTGACTTTC. Translated: CASRFGSGANVLTF.

This rearrangement joins TRBV6-5 to TRBJ1-3; D remains ambiguous. CDR1 is MNHEY, CDR2 SVGAGI, per germline. The V and J ends lost 7 bases and 1 base respectively, with 8 bases between them. The CDR3 length is 13 residues. CDR3 DNA: TGTGCCAGCATGTACATTTCTGGAAACACCATATATTTT. It specifies CASMYISGNTIYF.

The V call is TRBV9, the J call TRBJ2-1, with D perhaps TRBD1 (8 bases). This CDR3 has 15 residues. The V gene lost 0 bases and the J gene lost 5 bases, with 12 bases spanning the gap. Germline V CDR1 and CDR2: SGDLS, YYNGEE. The CDR3 sequence is CASSVVQGGHNEQFF. The CDR3 DNA reads as TGTGCCAGCAGCGTAGTACAGGGGGGGCACAATGAGCAGTTCTTC.

The genes are TRBV4-2 and TRBJ1-4; TRBD1 agrees at 7 bases. This CDR3 has 17 amino acids. Germline CDR1 and CDR2: LGHNA and YNFKEQ. J lost 8 bases, V lost 0 bases, and 12 bases had no gene match. The CDR3 DNA reads as TGTGCCAGCAGCCAAGATCCAGTTGGCAGGGGGAACGAAAAACTGTTTTTT. Translating gives CASSQDPVGRGNEKLFF.

The chain uses TRBV28 and TRBJ2-7; 9 positions agree with TRBD2. The CDR3 has 13 amino acids. Germline V gene sequence: CDR1 MDHEN, CDR2 SYDVKM. Trimming took 11 bases from V and 5 from J; bases not matched to a gene: 10. The CDR3 DNA reads TGTGCCGAGGGGGCGGGAGGGCTCCACGAGCAGTACTTC. Translating gives CAEGAGGLHEQYF.

The genes are TRBV4-1 and TRBJ2-7; possibly TRBD1 or TRBD2 for D (5 bases each). The germline V gene encodes CDR1 MGHRA and CDR2 YSYEKL. The CDR3 spans 15 residues. Trimming took off 4 bases at V and 0 bases at J, with 13 bases between the two ends. The CDR3 nucleotides read TGCGCCAGCAGCCGGGGCGGGCACCTCTCCTACGAGCAGTACTTC. This sequence encodes CASSRGGHLSYEQYF.

The chain recombines TRBV6-1 with TRBJ2-1; no clear D. This CDR3 is built from 11 residues. Germline CDR1 and CDR2: MNHNS and SASEGT. V lost 3 bases and J lost 9, with 6 bases in between. The CDR3 DNA follows: TGTGCCAGCAGTGATATCGGTGAGCAGTTCTTC. Residues: CASSDIGEQFF.

The rearrangement links TRBV10-3 to TRBJ2-6; possible D gene TRBD1, 5 bases. The germline V gene has CDR1 ENHRY and CDR2 SYGVKD. V was clipped by 8 bases and J by 1 base, with 9 bases between them. The CDR3 is 14 amino acids. The CDR3 bases are TGTGCCATCCCCAGGGAATCTGGGGCCAACGTCCTGACTTTC. It encodes CAIPRESGANVLTF.

The chain carries TRBV19 and TRBJ1-2; perhaps TRBD1 as D (5 bases). The germline CDR1 and CDR2 sequences are LNHDA and SQIVND (reference sequence). The CDR3 runs 14 residues. Trimming left V 5 bases short and J 8 bases short, with 18 bases between. The CDR3 DNA is TGTGCCAGTAGTTCGGGGCCCCTGAGATGGGGCTACACCTTC. It codes for CASSSGPLRWGYTF.

This chain uses TRBV27 with TRBJ1-3, with TRBD1 identical over 7 bases. The CDR3 is 15 amino acids. V was clipped by 2 bases and J by 0 bases; unmatched bases: 1. Germline values: CDR1 MNHEY, CDR2 SMNVEV (reference sequence). CDR3 in DNA: TGTGCCAGCAGTTTAACAGGGGTCTCTGGAAACACCATATATTTT. Residues: CASSLTGVSGNTIYF.

The CDR3 region is CSAGGSGDYGYTF. The CDR3 DNA follows: TGCAGCGCTGGGGGGTCGGGGGACTATGGCTACACCTTC. The chain is built from TRBV29-1 and TRBJ1-2; D perhaps matches TRBD1 (5 bases). CDR3 size: 13 residues. With 7 bases removed from V and 3 bases from J, the gap between germline ends came to 15 bases. Germline V gene lookup returns CDR1 SQVTM and CDR2 ANQGSEA.

The chain combines TRBV25-1 with TRBJ2-5; 8 positions match TRBD1. V was clipped by 1 base and J by 4 bases; unmatched bases: 5. The CDR3 runs to 15 residues. Germline values: CDR1 MGHDK, CDR2 SYGVNS. CDR3 amino acids: CASSESGGRLETQYF. The CDR3 DNA is TGTGCCAGCAGTGAATCAGGGGGCAGATTAGAGACCCAGTACTTC.

The chain joins TRBV14 to TRBJ1-1; 8 nucleotides agree with TRBD1. The CDR3 length is 16 residues. CDR1 is SGHDN, CDR2 FVKESK, per germline. Germline trimming cut 2 bases from V and 10 bases from J; bases unmatched to any gene: 15. CDR3 DNA sequence: TGTGCCAGCAGCCAAATGCAGTCCCCCGGACAGGGAGGAGCTTTCTTT. This translates into CASSQMQSPGQGGAFF.

This sequence joins TRBV9 and TRBJ1-4; 7 positions match TRBD1. The V gene's germline CDR1 is SGDLS and CDR2 YYNGEE. V shed 0 bases, J shed 5 bases, and the junction held 7 bases outside the gene matches. This CDR3 has 16 amino acids. In DNA, the CDR3 is TGTGCCAGCAGCGTAGCTCCGGGACAGCTCAATGAAAAACTGTTTTTT. It is translated as CASSVAPGQLNEKLFF.

The V gene is TRBV30, the J gene TRBJ1-6, with 8 bases lining up with TRBD1. The CDR3 covers 14 residues. The ends lost 3 bases at V and 4 bases at J; junction bases unmatched: 2. Germline V gene lookup returns CDR1 GTSNPN and CDR2 SVGIG (reference sequence). CDR3 coding DNA: TGTGCCTGGAGGAGGGACAGGTATAATTCACCCCTCCACTTT. Its translation is CAWRRDRYNSPLHF.

The chain links TRBV5-1 to TRBJ1-1; maybe TRBD1 (5 bases). The CDR3 has 15 residues. Trimming took 0 bases from V and 5 from J, leaving 14 bases between them. Germline loops: CDR1 SGHRS, CDR2 YFSETQ. The CDR3 reads CASSLGQGEDTEAFF. Written as DNA, the CDR3 is TGCGCCAGCAGCTTGGGGCAGGGAGAGGATACTGAAGCTTTCTTT.

On this clone itself: The same CDR3 arises from other DNA sequences in this sample as well. CDR3 sequence: CASSRLAGAYNEQFF. CDR3 in DNA: TGTGCCAGCAGTCGGCTAGCGGGAGCATACAATGAGCAGTTCTTC. The genes are TRBV2 and TRBJ2-1, with 10 bases lining up with TRBD2. CDR1 and CDR2 from the germline V gene are SNHLY and FYNNEI. The CDR3 has 15 residues. With 5 bases clipped from V and 4 bases from J, the junction kept 5 bases outside the gene matches.